This T cell receptor beta chain was recorded in a study of long-term antiretroviral therapy in people with HIV. Study-level findings and limits: The repertoire was dominated at all time points by clones expanded before ART.

Sampling of each donor yielded at least one pre-ART PBMC sample and at least two post-ART PBMC samples. Concerning this clone: The antigen is undetermined.

The immunoSEQ assay was v3.0, run at survey level. Assay: immunoSEQ multiplex PCR; the TCRdb copy retains only in-frame clones and omits some. The sample lists roughly 12,000 clones; roughly 80% were seen once. The sample here was unsorted PBMCs, taken 1.2 years after starting antiretroviral therapy. This TCR derives from a man aged 35 to 55 with HIV.

Here the CDR3 DNA reads TGTGCCATCGGGGCCGAGGGAACCACAGATACGCAGTATTTT. Amino acids: CAIGAEGTTDTQYF. The chain recombines TRBV10-3 with TRBJ2-3; D may be TRBD1 or TRBD2 (5 bases each). V lost 8 bases and J 2 bases, leaving 14 bases between the germline ends. The CDR3 is 14 residues long. Germline CDR1 reads ENHRY; CDR2 reads SYGVKD.